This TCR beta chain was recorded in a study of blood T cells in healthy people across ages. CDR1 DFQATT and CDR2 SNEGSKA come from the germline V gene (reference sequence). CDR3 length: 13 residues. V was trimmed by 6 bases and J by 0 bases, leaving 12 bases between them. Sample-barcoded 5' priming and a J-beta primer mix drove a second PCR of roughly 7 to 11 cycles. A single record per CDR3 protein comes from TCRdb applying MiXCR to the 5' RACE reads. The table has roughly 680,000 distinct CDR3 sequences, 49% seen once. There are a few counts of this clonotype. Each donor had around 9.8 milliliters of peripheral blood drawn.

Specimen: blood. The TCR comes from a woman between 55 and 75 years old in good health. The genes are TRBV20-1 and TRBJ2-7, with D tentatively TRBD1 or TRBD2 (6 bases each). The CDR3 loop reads CSAVRDISYEQYF. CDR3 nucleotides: TGCAGTGCCGTGCGGGACATCTCCTACGAGCAGTACTTC.